This is a list of T cell receptor beta chains from one sample in a study of cytomegalovirus exposure and HLA in healthy donors. The assay was immunoSEQ multiplex PCR, and TCRdb's table has in-frame clones only and misses some. The table shows about 160,000 clones, with more than 70% occurring only once. Sequencing was carried out using PBMCs. The receptors come from a man younger than 40 in good health and CMV-seronegative. Both conserved end residues are part of each CDR3. A D gene is named only where the DNA matches it firmly. Where a row states a size, it is once, few, many or the class of an expanded clone; other rows omit it.

. | TRBJ2-2 | TRBD1 | TRBV19 | CASRRQGDTGELFF | TGTGCCAGTCGACGACAGGGGGACACCGGGGAGCTGTTTTTT
. | TRBJ2-3 | TRBD2 | TRBV7-6 | CASSLAWTSGTSTDTQYF | TGTGCCAGCAGCTTAGCTTGGACTAGCGGGACTAGCACAGATACGCAGTATTTT
. | TRBJ1-2 | . | TRBV28 | CASSSGAKYREGYTF | TGTGCCAGCAGTTCCGGGGCTAAATATCGGGAGGGCTACACCTTC
few | TRBJ2-1 | . | TRBV6-1 | CASSSRGPSFNEQFF | TGTGCCAGCAGTTCCAGGGGACCATCTTTCAATGAGCAGTTCTTC
. | TRBJ2-2 | TRBD1 | TRBV5-1 | CASSLARTGGESGELFF | TGCGCCAGCAGCTTGGCTCGGACAGGGGGCGAATCCGGGGAGCTGTTTTTT
. | TRBJ1-5 | . | TRBV4-2 | CASSRQGGSSEPQHF | TGTGCCAGCAGCCGTCAGGGTGGAAGTAGTGAGCCCCAGCATTTT
. | TRBJ2-7 | TRBD1 | TRBV27 | CASSLEQGVTQYF | TGTGCCAGCAGTTTAGAACAGGGGGTCACGCAGTACTTC
. | TRBJ1-1 | . | TRBV10-1 | CASSERRNMNTEAFF | TGCGCCAGCAGTGAAAGGAGGAACATGAACACTGAAGCTTTCTTT
. | TRBJ2-6 | TRBD1 | TRBV18 | CASSPPGDSRPGSGANVLTF | TGTGCCAGCTCACCACCGGGGGACAGCCGTCCGGGCTCTGGGGCCAACGTCCTGACTTTC
. | TRBJ1-2 | . | TRBV27 | CASSPKGRDGYTF | TGTGCCAGCAGCCCTAAGGGGCGCGATGGCTACACCTTC
. | TRBJ2-1 | TRBD2 | TRBV5-6 | CASSLLAGLDEQFF | TGTGCCAGCAGCCTGTTAGCGGGACTTGATGAGCAGTTCTTC
. | TRBJ2-2 | TRBD1 | TRBV5-1 | CASSFSQGAGELFF | TGCGCCAGCAGCTTCTCCCAGGGGGCGGGGGAGCTGTTTTTT
. | TRBJ2-7 | . | TRBV5-1 | CASSLVPPYEQYF | TGCGCCAGCAGCTTGGTACCGCCCTACGAGCAGTACTTC
. | TRBJ2-1 | . | TRBV5-5 | CASSLTIAETKQFF | TGTGCCAGCAGCTTGACAATAGCGGAGACCAAGCAGTTCTTC
. | TRBJ1-2 | . | TRBV15 | CATSRDLEPDGYTF | TGTGCCACCAGCAGAGATCTGGAGCCCGATGGCTACACCTTC
. | TRBJ2-3 | . | TRBV19 | CASKPDSVYTQYF | TGTGCCAGTAAACCGGACTCCGTTTATACGCAGTATTTT
. | TRBJ1-3 | TRBD1 | TRBV6-6 | CASNPLGTGSGNTIYF | TGTGCCAGCAATCCACTCGGGACAGGCTCTGGAAACACCATATATTTT
few | TRBJ1-6 | . | TRBV28 | CASSLLGGGNSPLHF | TGTGCCAGCAGTTTGTTAGGGGGGGGTAATTCACCCCTCCACTTT
. | TRBJ1-2 | TRBD1 | TRBV6-5 | CASTKDREIYGYTF | TGTGCCAGCACGAAGGACAGGGAGATATATGGCTACACCTTC
. | TRBJ2-7 | TRBD2 | TRBV6-5 | CASSRGLAGSYEQYF | TGTGCCAGCAGCCGGGGACTAGCGGGATCCTACGAGCAGTACTTC
. | TRBJ2-7 | . | TRBV9 | CASSVGRSSYEQYF | TGTGCCAGCAGCGTAGGGCGGAGCTCCTACGAGCAGTACTTC
. | TRBJ2-1 | . | TRBV28 | CASSSQGFKGWNEQFF | TGTGCCAGCAGTAGTCAGGGGTTCAAGGGTTGGAATGAGCAGTTCTTC
few | TRBJ1-3 | . | TRBV30 | CAYQGGSGNTIYF | TGTGCCTACCAGGGTGGCTCTGGAAACACCATATATTTT
once | TRBJ2-1 | TRBD2 | TRBV27 | CASSLRTSEIYNEQFF | TGTGCCAGCAGCCTTAGGACTAGCGAAATATACAATGAGCAGTTCTTC
once | TRBJ2-3 | TRBD2 | TRBV4-2 | CASSQDPAGGASTDTQYF | TGTGCCAGCAGCCAAGATCCAGCGGGAGGTGCTAGCACAGATACGCAGTATTTT
. | TRBJ2-7 | . | TRBV21-1 | CASSVRQGPYEQYF | TGTGCCAGCAGCGTCCGACAGGGGCCCTACGAGCAGTACTTC
. | TRBJ2-1 | . | TRBV7-9 | CASSSRYGGEQFF | TGTGCCAGCAGCTCCAGGTACGGGGGTGAGCAGTTCTTC
. | TRBJ2-7 | . | TRBV14 | CASSLNYEQYF | TGTGCCAGCAGCCTTAACTACGAGCAGTACTTC
. | TRBJ2-3 | . | TRBV28 | CASSLFAAGRTNEKTSTDTQYF | TGTGCCAGCAGTTTATTTGCCGCGGGCAGAACTAACGAAAAGACTAGCACAGATACGCAGTATTTT
few | TRBJ1-1 | TRBD1 | TRBV6-5 | CASSPLTGDTEAFF | TGTGCCAGCAGTCCCCTCACAGGGGACACTGAAGCTTTCTTT
. | TRBJ1-5 | . | TRBV7-5 | CVRSFPGRQGPNQPQHF | TGTGTCAGAAGCTTCCCTGGACGACAGGGGCCTAATCAGCCCCAGCATTTT
. | TRBJ2-6 | . | TRBV27 | CASSLTGRGSGANVLTF | TGTGCCAGCAGTTTAACAGGCAGAGGTTCTGGGGCCAACGTCCTGACTTTC
. | TRBJ2-2 | TRBD2 | TRBV5-1 | CASSSGAANTGELFF | TGCGCCAGCAGCAGCGGGGCGGCGAACACCGGGGAGCTGTTTTTT
. | TRBJ1-2 | TRBD1 | TRBV4-3 | CASSPDRADGYTF | TGCGCCAGCAGCCCAGACAGGGCGGATGGCTACACCTTC
few | TRBJ1-5 | . | TRBV28 | CAGNRETNQPQHF | TGTGCGGGGAACAGGGAAACGAACCAGCCCCAGCATTTT
. | TRBJ2-7 | TRBD2 | TRBV19 | CASRPRLANAYEQYF | TGTGCCAGTAGGCCGAGACTAGCGAACGCCTACGAGCAGTACTTC
few | TRBJ1-1 | . | TRBV18 | CASSPGSQGMNTEAFF | TGTGCCAGCTCACCGGGGAGCCAGGGGATGAACACTGAAGCTTTCTTT
. | TRBJ2-1 | TRBD1 | TRBV4-1 | CASSQPTGGNEQFF | TGCGCCAGCAGCCAACCGACAGGGGGTAATGAGCAGTTCTTC
. | TRBJ1-5 | . | TRBV28 | CASSRTSHQPQHF | TGTGCCAGCAGTCGAACAAGTCATCAGCCCCAGCATTTT
. | TRBJ1-2 | . | TRBV19 | CASNQFNYGYTF | TGTGCCAGTAACCAGTTTAACTATGGCTACACCTTC